The entry below describes one T cell receptor (beta chain). This specimen comes from a study of blood T cells in healthy people across ages. Primed by a sample-barcoded 5' primer and a J-beta primer mix, a second PCR proceeded for 7 to 11 cycles. TCRdb reprocessed the 5' RACE reads via MiXCR and lists one record per CDR3 protein. This sample has about 680,000 distinct CDR3 sequences, with more than 40% found just once. Losses at the gene ends were 0 bases for V and 7 bases for J; bases not matched to a gene: 8. This CDR3 has 15 amino acids. Germline CDR1 is SGHNT and CDR2 is YENEEA. The sequencing sample was made of blood. This clonotype was sampled from a woman aged 55-70 years in good health. The genes are TRBV11-3 and TRBJ2-7, with 8 bases fitting TRBD1. CDR3 sequence: CASSLDGDRSDEQYF. The CDR3 bases are TGTGCCAGCAGCTTAGATGGGGACAGGTCGGATGAGCAGTACTTC.